The source of this TCR beta chain is a study of blood T cell repertoires in COVID-19. For the study at large: Collection of acute and convalescent COVID-19 samples took place in the United States, Italy and Spain.

Methods used by the authors: Cell counts per sample came from amplifying reference gene primers. Repertoires were generated with immunoSEQ multiplex PCR, while TCRdb's copy carries only in-frame clones and drops some. V and J calls plus clone size are reproduced from that table; the DNA served to infer D and trimming. Of 80,000 or so clones listed, 85% are singletons. This clone has just one count. The CDR3 is 15 amino acids. CDR1 and CDR2 from the germline V gene are SGHTS and YDEGEE. V lost 2 bases, J lost 8 bases, and 9 bases stayed unmatched. The V call is TRBV5-8, the J call TRBJ2-1, with 8 bases lining up with TRBD2. The sequence was obtained from a man in his forties or fifties with COVID-19, enrolled during active disease. The sequencing sample was made of peripheral blood. The CDR3 DNA reads TGTGCCAGCAGCTTCGGGAGCGGGAGTAGCTATGAGCAGTTCTTC. Protein: CASSFGSGSSYEQFF.